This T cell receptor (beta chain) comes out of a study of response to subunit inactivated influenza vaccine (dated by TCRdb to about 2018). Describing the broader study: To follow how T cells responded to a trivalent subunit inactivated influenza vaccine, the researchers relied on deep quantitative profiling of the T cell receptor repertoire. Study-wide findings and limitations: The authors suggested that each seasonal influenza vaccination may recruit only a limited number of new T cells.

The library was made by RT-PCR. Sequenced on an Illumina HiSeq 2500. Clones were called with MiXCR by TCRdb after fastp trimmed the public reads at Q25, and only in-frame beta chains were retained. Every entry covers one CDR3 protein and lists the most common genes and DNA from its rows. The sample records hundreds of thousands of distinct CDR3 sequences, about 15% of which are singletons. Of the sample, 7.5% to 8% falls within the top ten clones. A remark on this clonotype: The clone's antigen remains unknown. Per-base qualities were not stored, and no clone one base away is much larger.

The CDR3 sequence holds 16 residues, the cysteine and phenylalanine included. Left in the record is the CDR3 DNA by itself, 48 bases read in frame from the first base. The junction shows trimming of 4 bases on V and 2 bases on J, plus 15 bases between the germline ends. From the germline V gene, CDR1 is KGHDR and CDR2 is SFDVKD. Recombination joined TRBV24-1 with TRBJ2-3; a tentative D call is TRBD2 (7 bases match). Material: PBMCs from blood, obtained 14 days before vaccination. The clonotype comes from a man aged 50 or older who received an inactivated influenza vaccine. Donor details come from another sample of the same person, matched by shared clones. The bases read TGTGCCACCAGTGAACGGGGGGCCTTTGTCACAGATACGCAGTATTTT. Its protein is CATSERGAFVTDTQYF.